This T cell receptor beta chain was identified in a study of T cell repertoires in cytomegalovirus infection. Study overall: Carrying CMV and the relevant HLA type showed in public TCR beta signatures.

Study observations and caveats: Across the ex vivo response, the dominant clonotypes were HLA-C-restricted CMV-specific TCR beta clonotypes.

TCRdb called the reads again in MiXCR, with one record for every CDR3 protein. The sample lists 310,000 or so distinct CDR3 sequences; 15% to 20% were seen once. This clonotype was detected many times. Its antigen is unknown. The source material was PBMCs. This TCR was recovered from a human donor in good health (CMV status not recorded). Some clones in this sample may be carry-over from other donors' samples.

CDR3 nucleotide sequence: TGTGCCAGCACCGTACGCTGGTCTGAAGCTTTCTTT. Encoded protein: CASTVRWSEAFF. V usage is TRBV12-3 or TRBV12-4 and J usage is TRBJ1-1; D uncertain. This CDR3 spans 12 amino acids. V was shortened by 7 bases and J by 6 bases, with 12 bases between the two germline ends.